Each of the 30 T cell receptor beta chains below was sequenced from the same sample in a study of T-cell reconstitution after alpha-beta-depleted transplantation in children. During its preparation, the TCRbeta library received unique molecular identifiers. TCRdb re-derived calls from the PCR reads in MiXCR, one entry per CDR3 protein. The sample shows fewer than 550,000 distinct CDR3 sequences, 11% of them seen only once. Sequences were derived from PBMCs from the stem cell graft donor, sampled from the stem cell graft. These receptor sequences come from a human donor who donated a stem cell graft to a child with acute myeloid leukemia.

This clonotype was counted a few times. CDR3 loop: CSASLDRQVPDTQYF. The CDR3 region has the DNA TGCAGTGCTAGTCTGGACAGGCAGGTTCCAGATACGCAGTATTTT. The rearrangement uses TRBV20-1 and TRBJ2-3, with 7 bases matching TRBD1. The length of the CDR3 is 15 residues. Germline CDR1 DFQATT, CDR2 SNEGSKA (reference sequence). The J segment lost 4 bases and the V segment lost 3 bases, leaving 10 bases of the junction unmatched.

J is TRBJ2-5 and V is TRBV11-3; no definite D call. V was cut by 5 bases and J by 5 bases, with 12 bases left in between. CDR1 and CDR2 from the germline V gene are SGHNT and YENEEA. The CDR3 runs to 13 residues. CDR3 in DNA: TGTGCCAGCAGCCTCCGCCCTCGGGAGACCCAGTACTTC. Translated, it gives CASSLRPRETQYF.

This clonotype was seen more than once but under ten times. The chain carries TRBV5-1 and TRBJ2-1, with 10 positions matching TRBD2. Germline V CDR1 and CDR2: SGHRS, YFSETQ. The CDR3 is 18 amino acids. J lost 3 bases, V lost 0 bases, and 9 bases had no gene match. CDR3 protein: CASSLVPSGGSDYNEQFF. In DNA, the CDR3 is TGCGCCAGCAGCTTGGTCCCTAGCGGGGGCTCCGACTACAATGAGCAGTTCTTC.

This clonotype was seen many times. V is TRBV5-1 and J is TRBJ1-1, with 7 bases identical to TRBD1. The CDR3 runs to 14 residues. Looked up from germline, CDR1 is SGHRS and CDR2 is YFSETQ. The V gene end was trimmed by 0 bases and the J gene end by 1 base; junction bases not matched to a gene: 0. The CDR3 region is CASSLGDRNTEAFF. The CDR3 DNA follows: TGCGCCAGCAGCTTGGGGGACAGGAACACTGAAGCTTTCTTT.

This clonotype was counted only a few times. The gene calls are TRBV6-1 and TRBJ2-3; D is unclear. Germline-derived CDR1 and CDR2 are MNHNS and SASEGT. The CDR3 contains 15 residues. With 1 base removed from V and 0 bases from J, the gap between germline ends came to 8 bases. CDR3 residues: CASSEDSFSTDTQYF. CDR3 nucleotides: TGTGCCAGCAGTGAAGATAGCTTTAGCACAGATACGCAGTATTTT.

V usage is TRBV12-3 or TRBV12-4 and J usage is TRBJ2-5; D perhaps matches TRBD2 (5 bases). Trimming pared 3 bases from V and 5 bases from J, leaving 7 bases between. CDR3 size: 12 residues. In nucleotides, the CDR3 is TGTGCCAGCAGTTTCCCTAGCGAGACCCAGTACTTC. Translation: CASSFPSETQYF.

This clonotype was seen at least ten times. CDR3 nucleotides: TGTGCCAGCAGCTTGGGCTGGGGGTCCACCTACGAGCAGTACTTC. It codes for CASSLGWGSTYEQYF. The rearrangement uses TRBV5-8 and TRBJ2-7, with D possibly called TRBD1 or TRBD2 (5 bases each). Germline V CDR1 and CDR2: SGHTS, YDEGEE. The CDR3 is made up of 15 amino acids. V lost 0 bases, J lost 2 bases, and 12 bases lay in between.

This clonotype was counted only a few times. CDR3 DNA sequence: TGCGCCAGCAGCCAAGTTGGACAGGGGAGTGAGCAGTACGTC. Translated: CASSQVGQGSEQYV. This chain links TRBV4-1 with TRBJ2-7, with 9 bases matching TRBD1. Germline CDR1 MGHRA, CDR2 YSYEKL. V gave up 1 base and J gave up 7 bases; unmatched junction bases: 5. CDR3 length equals 14 residues.

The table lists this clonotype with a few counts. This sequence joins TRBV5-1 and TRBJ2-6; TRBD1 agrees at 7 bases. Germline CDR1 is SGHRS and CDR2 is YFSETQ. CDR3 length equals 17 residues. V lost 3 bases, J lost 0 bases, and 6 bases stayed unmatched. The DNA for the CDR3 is TGCGCCAGCAGCTCCGGGACAGCAACCTCTGGGGCCAACGTCCTGACTTTC. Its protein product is CASSSGTATSGANVLTF.

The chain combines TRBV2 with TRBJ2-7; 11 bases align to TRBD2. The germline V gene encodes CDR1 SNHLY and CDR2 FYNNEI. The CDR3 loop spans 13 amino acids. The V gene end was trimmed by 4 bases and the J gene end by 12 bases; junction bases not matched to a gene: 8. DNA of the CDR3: TGTGCCAGCAGTGTTGGTATAGCGGGGGGGATGTACGTC. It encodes CASSVGIAGGMYV.

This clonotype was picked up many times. CDR3 amino acids: CASSRIDEETQYF. CDR3 coding DNA: TGTGCCAGCAGCCGCATAGATGAAGAGACCCAGTACTTC. The chain is built from TRBV7-6 and TRBJ2-5; D ambiguous. V was clipped by 5 bases and J by 3 bases, with 10 bases between them. The CDR3 has 13 amino acids. Germline lookup yields CDR1 SGHVS and CDR2 FNYEAQ.

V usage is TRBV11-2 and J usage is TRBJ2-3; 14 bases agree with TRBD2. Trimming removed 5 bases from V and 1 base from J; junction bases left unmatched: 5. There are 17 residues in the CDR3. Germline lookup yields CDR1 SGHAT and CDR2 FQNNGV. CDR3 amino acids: CASSMTSGRAGTDTQYF. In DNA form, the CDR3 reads TGTGCCAGCAGCATGACTAGCGGGAGGGCCGGCACAGATACGCAGTATTTT.

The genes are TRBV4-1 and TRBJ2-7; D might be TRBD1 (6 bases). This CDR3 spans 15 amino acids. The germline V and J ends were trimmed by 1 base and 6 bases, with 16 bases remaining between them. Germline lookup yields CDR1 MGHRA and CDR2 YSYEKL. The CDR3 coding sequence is TGCGCCAGCAGCCAAGTCTCAGGGGCACCCTTCGAGCAGTACTTC. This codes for CASSQVSGAPFEQYF.

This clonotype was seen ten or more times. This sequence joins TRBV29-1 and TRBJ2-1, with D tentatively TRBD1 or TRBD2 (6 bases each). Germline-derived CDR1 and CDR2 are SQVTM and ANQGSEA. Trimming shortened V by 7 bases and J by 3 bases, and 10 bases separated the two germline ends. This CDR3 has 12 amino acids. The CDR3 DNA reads TGCAGCGCCGGGGGCCTCTACAATGAGCAGTTCTTC. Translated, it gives CSAGGLYNEQFF.

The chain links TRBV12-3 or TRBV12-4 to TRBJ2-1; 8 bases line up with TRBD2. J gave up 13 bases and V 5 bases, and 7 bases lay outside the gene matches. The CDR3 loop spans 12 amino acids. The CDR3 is CASSKSGGEQFF. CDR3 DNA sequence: TGTGCCAGCAGTAAGTCGGGGGGGGAACAGTTCTTC.

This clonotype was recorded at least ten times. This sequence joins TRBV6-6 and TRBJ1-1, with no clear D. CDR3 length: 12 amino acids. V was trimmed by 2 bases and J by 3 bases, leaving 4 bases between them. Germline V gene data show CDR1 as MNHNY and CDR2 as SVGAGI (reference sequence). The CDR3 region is CASSYRDTEAFF. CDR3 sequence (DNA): TGTGCCAGCAGTTACAGGGACACTGAAGCTTTCTTT.

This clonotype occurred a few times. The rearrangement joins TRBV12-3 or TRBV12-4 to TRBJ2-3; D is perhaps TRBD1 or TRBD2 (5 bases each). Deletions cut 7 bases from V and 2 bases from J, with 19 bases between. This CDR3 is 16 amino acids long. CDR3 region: CASTLGTLGATDTQYF. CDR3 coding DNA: TGTGCCAGCACCCTGGGGACCTTAGGGGCCACAGATACGCAGTATTTT.

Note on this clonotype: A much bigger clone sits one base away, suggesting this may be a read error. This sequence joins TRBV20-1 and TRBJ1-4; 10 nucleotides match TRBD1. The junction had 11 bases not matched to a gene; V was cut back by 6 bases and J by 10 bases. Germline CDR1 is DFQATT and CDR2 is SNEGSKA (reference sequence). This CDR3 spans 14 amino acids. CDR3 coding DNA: TGCAGTGCCGCCCGGGACAGGGGTGTGGCAAAACTGTTTTTT. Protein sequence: CSAARDRGVAKLFF.

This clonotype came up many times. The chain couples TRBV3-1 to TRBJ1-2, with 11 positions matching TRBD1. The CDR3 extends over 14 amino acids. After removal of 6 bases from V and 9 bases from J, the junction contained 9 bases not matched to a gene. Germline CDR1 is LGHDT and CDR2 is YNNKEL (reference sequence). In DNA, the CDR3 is TGTGCCAGCAGGCCGACCGGGACAGGGGGTCGCTACACCTTC. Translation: CASRPTGTGGRYTF.

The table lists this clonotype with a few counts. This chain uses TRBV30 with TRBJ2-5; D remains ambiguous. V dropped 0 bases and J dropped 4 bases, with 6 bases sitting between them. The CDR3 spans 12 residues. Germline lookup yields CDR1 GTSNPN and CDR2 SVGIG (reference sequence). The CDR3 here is CAWSVGGETQYF. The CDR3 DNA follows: TGTGCCTGGAGTGTAGGCGGAGAGACCCAGTACTTC.

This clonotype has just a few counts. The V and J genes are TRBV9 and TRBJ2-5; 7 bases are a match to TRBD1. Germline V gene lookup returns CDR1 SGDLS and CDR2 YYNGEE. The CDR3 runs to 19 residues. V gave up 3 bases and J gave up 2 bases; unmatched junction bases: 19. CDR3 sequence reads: CASSAIRTVLGTEQETQYF. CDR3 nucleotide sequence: TGTGCCAGCAGCGCGATCCGTACCGTACTGGGGACAGAGCAAGAGACCCAGTACTTC.

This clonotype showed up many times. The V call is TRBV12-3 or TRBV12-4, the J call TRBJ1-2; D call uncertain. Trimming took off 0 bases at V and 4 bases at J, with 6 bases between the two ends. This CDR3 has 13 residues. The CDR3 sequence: CASSLASIYGYTF. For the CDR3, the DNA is TGTGCCAGCAGTTTAGCATCCATCTATGGCTACACCTTC.

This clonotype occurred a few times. CDR3 nucleotide sequence: TGTGCCAGCGGGGCGGGGGCAAACACTGAAGCTTTCTTT. Amino acids: CASGAGANTEAFF. V usage is TRBV7-3 and J usage is TRBJ1-1; D is perhaps TRBD1 (6 bases). V was shortened by 8 bases and J by 2 bases, with 12 bases between the two germline ends. Germline assignment: CDR1 SGHTA and CDR2 FQGTGA. The CDR3 totals 13 residues. The full variable domain, completed using reference TRBV7-3 and TRBJ1-1, is GAGVSQTPSNKVTEKGKYVELRCDPISGHTALYWYRQSLGQGPEFLIYFQGTGAADDSGLPNDRFFAVRPEGSVSTLKIQRTERGDSAVYLCASGAGANTEAFFGQGTRLTVV.

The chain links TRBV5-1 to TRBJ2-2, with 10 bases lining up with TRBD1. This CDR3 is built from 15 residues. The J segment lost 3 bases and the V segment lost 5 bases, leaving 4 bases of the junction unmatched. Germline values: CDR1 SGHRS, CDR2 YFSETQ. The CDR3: CASSGTGAYTGELFF. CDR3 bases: TGCGCCAGCAGTGGGACAGGGGCGTACACCGGGGAGCTGTTTTTT.

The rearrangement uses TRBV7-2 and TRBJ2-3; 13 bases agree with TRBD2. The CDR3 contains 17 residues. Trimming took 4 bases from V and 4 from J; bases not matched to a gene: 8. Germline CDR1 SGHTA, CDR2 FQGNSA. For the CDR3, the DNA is TGTGCCAGCAGCTCAGGGACTAGCGGGACAAGTCCAGATACGCAGTATTTT. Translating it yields CASSSGTSGTSPDTQYF.

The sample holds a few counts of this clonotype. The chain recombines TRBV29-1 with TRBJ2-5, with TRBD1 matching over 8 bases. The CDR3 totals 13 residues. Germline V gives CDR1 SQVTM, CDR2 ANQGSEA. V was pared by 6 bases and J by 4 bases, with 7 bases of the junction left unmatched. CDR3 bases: TGCAGCGTGACCGGGACAGGCTTAGAGACCCAGTACTTC. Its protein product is CSVTGTGLETQYF.

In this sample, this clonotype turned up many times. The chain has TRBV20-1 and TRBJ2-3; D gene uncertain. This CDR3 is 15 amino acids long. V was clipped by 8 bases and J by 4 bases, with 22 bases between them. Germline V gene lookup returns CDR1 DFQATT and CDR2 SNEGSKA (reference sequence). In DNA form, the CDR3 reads TGCAGTCTGGGTGATAGCCCGAGTTCGCCAGATACGCAGTATTTT. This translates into CSLGDSPSSPDTQYF.

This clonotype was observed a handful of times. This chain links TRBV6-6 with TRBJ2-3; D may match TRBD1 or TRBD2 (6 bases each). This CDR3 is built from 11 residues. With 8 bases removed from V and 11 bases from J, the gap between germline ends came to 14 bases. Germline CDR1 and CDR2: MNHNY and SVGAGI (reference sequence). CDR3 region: CASEGGLVQYF. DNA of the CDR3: TGTGCCAGCGAGGGGGGACTTGTGCAGTATTTT.

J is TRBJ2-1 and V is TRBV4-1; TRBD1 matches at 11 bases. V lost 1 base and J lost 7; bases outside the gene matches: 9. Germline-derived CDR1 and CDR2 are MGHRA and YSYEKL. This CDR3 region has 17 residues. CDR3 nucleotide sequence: TGCGCCAGCAGCCAAGTGGGGCCGGGACAGGGGGGGAATGAGCAGTTCTTC. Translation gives CASSQVGPGQGGNEQFF.

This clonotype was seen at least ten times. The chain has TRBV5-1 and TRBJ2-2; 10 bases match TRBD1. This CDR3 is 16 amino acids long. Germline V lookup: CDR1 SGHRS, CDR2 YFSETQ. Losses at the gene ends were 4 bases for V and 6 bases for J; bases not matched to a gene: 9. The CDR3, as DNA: TGCGCCAGCAGCCCTGCCGGGACAGGGGTTCCCGGGGAGCTGTTTTTT. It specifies CASSPAGTGVPGELFF.